One and the same sample provided the 27 T cell receptor beta chains below, sequenced in a study of Graves' ophthalmopathy and Graves' hyperthyroidism (dated by TCRdb to the late 2010s). Sequencer: Illumina HiSeq 2000. For repertoire sequencing, the TCR beta CDR3 regions were amplified from RNA transcripts. The first round of RT-PCR was done with HTBI primers and the Qiagen OneStep RT-PCR kit, and was followed by a second round of multiplex PCR, then size selection and purification. The public reads were quality trimmed at Q25 with fastp and then assembled into clones with MiXCR by TCRdb, keeping productive beta chains. Every CDR3 protein is listed once, alongside the most common genes and DNA of its rows. This sample gives about 620,000 distinct CDR3 sequences in total; about 24% of them show up just once. Roughly 6.9% of the sample is in the top ten clones. The sequencing input was peripheral blood. The receptors were gathered from a woman between 18 and 29 years old with stable Graves' hyperthyroidism. Some clones in this sample may be carry-over from other donors' samples. Donor details come from another sample of the same person, matched by shared clones.

This clonotype was recorded at least ten times. The chain links TRBV6-1 to TRBJ2-7, with TRBD1 matching over 10 bases. The length of the CDR3 is 14 residues. V shed 6 bases and J 4 bases; nucleotides not matched to a gene: 6. Per the germline V gene, CDR1 is MNHNS and CDR2 is SASEGT. The DNA of the CDR3 is TGTGCCAGCAGGGAGACAGGGGGCAGATACGAGCAGTACTTC. Its translation is CASRETGGRYEQYF.

This clonotype was picked up many times. J is TRBJ1-5 and V is TRBV28; possible D gene TRBD1, 5 bases. Germline V CDR1 and CDR2: MDHEN, SYDVKM. CDR3 length equals 16 residues. Deletions cut 3 bases from V and 3 bases from J, with 15 bases between. CDR3 nucleotide sequence: TGTGCCAGCAGTTTGCCCCAGGGCGGGATCAATCAGCCCCAGCATTTT. Residues: CASSLPQGGINQPQHF. The full variable domain, rest sourced from reference TRBV28 and TRBJ1-5, is DVKVTQSSRYLVKRTGEKVFLECVQDMDHENMFWYRQDPGLGLRLIYFSYDVKMKEKGDIPEGYSVSREKKERFSLILESASTNQTSMYLCASSLPQGGINQPQHFGDGTRLSIL.

This clonotype has ten or more counts. The chain combines TRBV30 with TRBJ2-5; D is uncertain. The CDR3 covers 15 residues. Looked up from germline, CDR1 is GTSNPN and CDR2 is SVGIG (reference sequence). V was pared by 1 base and J by 1 base, with 13 bases between. The CDR3 coding sequence is TGTGCCTGGAGTGACCTTCTTCCCTTCCAAGAGACCCAGTACTTC. Protein sequence: CAWSDLLPFQETQYF.

This clonotype appeared many times. V and J are TRBV25-1 and TRBJ2-7; TRBD1 matches at 8 bases. The CDR3 consists of 14 residues. From germline, CDR1 is MGHDK and CDR2 SYGVNS. With V trimmed by 1 base and J by 3 bases, 2 bases remained unmatched. The CDR3 reads CASSESDRGYEQYF. CDR3 bases: TGTGCCAGCAGTGAATCCGACAGGGGCTACGAGCAGTACTTC.

The chain has TRBV19 and TRBJ2-7; D call uncertain. Germline V gene lookup returns CDR1 LNHDA and CDR2 SQIVND (reference sequence). This CDR3 is built from 13 residues. V lost 2 bases, J lost 2 bases, and 7 bases lay in between. CDR3 region: CASSIQDAYEQYF. CDR3 sequence (DNA): TGTGCCAGTAGTATACAGGACGCCTACGAGCAGTACTTC.

This clonotype was counted ten times or more. This rearrangement joins TRBV3-1 to TRBJ2-5; D may be TRBD2 (5 bases). The V end lost 4 bases, the J end lost 5 bases, and 11 bases lay between the germline ends. This CDR3 has 13 residues. Per germline, CDR1 LGHDT and CDR2 YNNKEL (reference sequence). CDR3 residues: CASSRLSGETQYF. CDR3 coding DNA: TGTGCCAGCAGCCGGCTCTCGGGGGAGACCCAGTACTTC.

This chain links TRBV18 with TRBJ1-5, with 7 bases aligning to TRBD1. Germline-derived CDR1 and CDR2 are KGHSH and LQKENI. V shed 1 base and J 5 bases; nucleotides not matched to a gene: 5. The CDR3 is 15 residues long. In DNA, the CDR3 is TGTGCCAGCTCACCACGGCCAGGGGGAGATCAGCCCCAGCATTTT. Amino acids: CASSPRPGGDQPQHF. The full variable domain, its missing parts supplied by reference TRBV18 and TRBJ1-5, is NAGVMQNPRHLVRRRGQEARLRCSPMKGHSHVYWYRQLPEEGLKFMVYLQKENIIDESGMPKERFSAEFPKEGPSILRIQQVVRGDSAAYFCASSPRPGGDQPQHFGDGTRLSIL.

This clonotype has ten or more counts. CDR3 loop: CASSFATYEQYF. For the CDR3, the DNA is TGTGCCAGCAGTTTTGCTACCTACGAGCAGTACTTC. The chain employs TRBV6-2 or TRBV6-3 and TRBJ2-7, with D unresolved. Germline assignment: CDR1 MNHEY and CDR2 SVGEGT. This CDR3 comprises 12 residues. Trimming stripped 4 bases from V and 2 bases from J, with 6 bases between.

This clonotype was seen repeatedly, ten times or more. V usage is TRBV12-3 or TRBV12-4 and J usage is TRBJ2-5, with D possibly being TRBD1 (5 bases). V was cut by 7 bases and J by 1 base, with 19 bases left in between. The CDR3 is 16 amino acids. CDR3 sequence: CASTLKGQTAQETQYF. DNA for the CDR3: TGTGCCAGCACCTTGAAGGGGCAGACGGCCCAAGAGACCCAGTACTTC.

This clonotype was observed at least ten times. The chain links TRBV6-5 to TRBJ2-5; D remains unclear. The CDR3 extends over 14 amino acids. Germline V CDR1 and CDR2: MNHEY, SVGAGI. V lost 0 bases and J 5 bases, leaving 10 bases between the germline ends. The DNA for the CDR3 is TGTGCCAGCAGTTACTCGATTGGGTGGGAGACCCAGTACTTC. Residues: CASSYSIGWETQYF.

Many counts were recorded for this clonotype. J is TRBJ1-6 and V is TRBV6-5, with no clear D. Germline V gene sequence: CDR1 MNHEY, CDR2 SVGAGI. The CDR3 totals 16 residues. Trimming shortened V by 4 bases and J by 7 bases, and 17 bases separated the two germline ends. As DNA, the CDR3 is TGTGCCAGCAGTTTTCCGCCGGACGGAGTGAATTCACCCCTCCACTTT. Amino acid sequence: CASSFPPDGVNSPLHF.

The sample holds many counts of this clonotype. The chain carries TRBV6-1 and TRBJ1-5; perhaps TRBD1 as D (6 bases). Germline CDR1 reads MNHNS; CDR2 reads SASEGT. V lost 3 bases and J 4 bases, leaving 13 bases between the germline ends. The CDR3 has 15 amino acids. The CDR3 region has the DNA TGTGCCAGCAGTGACACAGGGTTTGGGAATCAGCCCCAGCATTTT. This gives the protein CASSDTGFGNQPQHF.

This clonotype was observed a few times. The CDR3 loop is CASSYGGDRPQHF. The CDR3 coding sequence is TGTGCCAGCAGTTATGGAGGGGATCGGCCCCAGCATTTT. The rearrangement links TRBV6-5 to TRBJ1-5, with a possible D match to TRBD1 (5 bases). The CDR3 runs 13 residues. Trimming took 3 bases from V and 9 from J, leaving 12 bases between them. Germline assignment: CDR1 MNHEY and CDR2 SVGAGI.

The chain links TRBV6-1 to TRBJ1-1; D gene uncertain. V lost 8 bases to trimming and J lost 2 bases, with 15 bases between them. CDR1 is MNHNS, CDR2 SASEGT, per germline. This CDR3 is 14 amino acids long. CDR3 amino acids: CASARSAVNTEAFF. The CDR3 DNA follows: TGTGCCAGCGCCCGGTCGGCGGTAAACACTGAAGCTTTCTTT.

This clonotype was counted ten times or more. The chain has TRBV5-6 and TRBJ2-2; D unclear. The V end lost 1 base, the J end lost 0 bases, and 7 bases lay between the germline ends. CDR1 is SGHDT and CDR2 is YYEEEE in the germline V gene. The CDR3 runs 15 residues. The DNA of the CDR3 is TGTGCCAGCAGCTTGCCTACTGCGAACACCGGGGAGCTGTTTTTT. Translating gives CASSLPTANTGELFF.

The V and J genes are TRBV30 and TRBJ2-2, with unresolved D. This CDR3 is 10 amino acids long. The germline V gene has CDR1 GTSNPN and CDR2 SVGIG (reference sequence). CDR3 region: CSTGTGELFF. CDR3 nucleotide sequence: TGTTCGACGGGTACCGGGGAGCTGTTTTTT. Full variable domain (outside the CDR3, taken from reference TRBV30 and TRBJ2-2): SQTIHQWPATLVQPVGSPLSLECTVEGTSNPNLYWYRQAAGRGLQLLFYSVGIGQISSEVPQNLSASRPQDRQFILSSKKLLLSDSGFYLCSTGTGELFFGEGSRLTVL.

The rearrangement joins TRBV7-2 to TRBJ1-2; the match to TRBD1 covers 7 bases. V trimming: 5 bases; J trimming: 1 base; junction bases outside the gene matches: 7. This CDR3 comprises 15 residues. The germline CDR1 and CDR2 sequences are SGHTA and FQGNSA. The CDR3 DNA reads as TGTGCCAGCAGCAGACAGGGACAGTTTAACTATGGCTACACCTTC. This translates into CASSRQGQFNYGYTF. The full variable domain, with the rest looked up from reference TRBV7-2 and TRBJ1-2, is GAGVSQSPSNKVTEKGKDVELRCDPISGHTALYWYRQSLGQGLEFLIYFQGNSAPDKSGLPSDRFSAERTGGSVSTLTIQRTQQEDSAVYLCASSRQGQFNYGYTFGSGTRLTVV.

This clonotype occurred many times. The rearrangement links TRBV2 to TRBJ1-1; D uncertain. Trimming removed 2 bases at V and 2 bases at J, with 6 bases between. There are 13 residues in the CDR3. From germline, CDR1 is SNHLY and CDR2 FYNNEI. CDR3 in amino acids: CASSERSNTEAFF. CDR3 sequence (DNA): TGTGCCAGCAGTGAACGTAGTAACACTGAAGCTTTCTTT.

In its sample, this clonotype was seen many times. This chain links TRBV10-3 with TRBJ1-2; TRBD1 aligns across 9 bases. Germline V CDR1 and CDR2: ENHRY, SYGVKD. V trimming: 7 bases; J trimming: 9 bases; junction bases outside the gene matches: 9. The CDR3 extends over 13 amino acids. The CDR3 sequence: CAIIQDRGSSYTF. The CDR3 bases are TGTGCCATCATTCAGGACAGGGGTTCGAGCTACACCTTC.

A few counts support this clonotype. V usage is TRBV3-1 and J usage is TRBJ2-7; D is ambiguous. Trimming cost V 8 bases and J 3 bases, with 8 bases left between them. The length of the CDR3 is 11 residues. Germline V gene sequence: CDR1 LGHDT, CDR2 YNNKEL (reference sequence). The CDR3 spells CASVGLYEQYF. Written as DNA, the CDR3 is TGTGCCAGCGTGGGCCTCTACGAGCAGTACTTC.

This clonotype was counted a few times. The V gene is TRBV4-1, the J gene TRBJ1-6; D not resolved. Trimming removed 3 bases at V and 7 bases at J, with 16 bases between. CDR3 length: 16 residues. The germline V gene has CDR1 MGHRA and CDR2 YSYEKL. The CDR3 loop is CASSHGSKDWNSPLHF. CDR3 in DNA: TGCGCCAGCAGCCATGGTTCTAAGGATTGGAATTCACCCCTCCACTTT.

Ten or more counts support this clonotype. This chain uses TRBV4-1 with TRBJ1-1; D gene ambiguous. The CDR3 is made up of 13 amino acids. Germline V gives CDR1 MGHRA, CDR2 YSYEKL. V dropped 2 bases and J dropped 4 bases, with 8 bases sitting between them. The CDR3, as DNA: TGCGCCAGCAGCCAACCGTCATTCACTGAAGCTTTCTTT. As protein: CASSQPSFTEAFF.

This clonotype was observed a handful of times. V and J are TRBV19 and TRBJ1-5, with a tentative D call TRBD1 (6 bases). The V gene lost 10 bases and the J gene lost 5 bases, with 15 bases spanning the gap. Germline loops: CDR1 LNHDA, CDR2 SQIVND (reference sequence). This CDR3 is 13 amino acids long. DNA of the CDR3: TGTGCCACCAGAAAGGGGGGACATCAGCCCCAGCATTTT. Its translation: CATRKGGHQPQHF. Based on the CDR3 plus reference TRBV19 and TRBJ1-5, the full variable domain is DGGITQSPKYLFRKEGQNVTLSCEQNLNHDAMYWYRQDPGQGLRLIYYSQIVNDFQKGDIAEGYSVSREKKESFPLTVTSAQKNPTAFYLCATRKGGHQPQHFGDGTRLSIL.

This clonotype has ten or more counts. The chain couples TRBV6-1 to TRBJ1-2, with D unclear. In germline, CDR1 is MNHNS, CDR2 SASEGT. The CDR3 consists of 12 residues. V was cut by 8 bases and J by 2 bases, with 9 bases left in between. The CDR3 nucleotides are TGTGCCAGCTCGAACGGAAACTATGGCTACACCTTC. Translating it yields CASSNGNYGYTF.

This clonotype has a handful of counts. The chain links TRBV11-2 to TRBJ2-7; D not resolved. CDR1 and CDR2 (germline): SGHAT, FQNNGV. CDR3 length: 13 residues. Trimming left V 7 bases short and J 0 bases short, with 10 bases between. Written as DNA, the CDR3 is TGTGCCAGCATAGGGTACAGCTCCTACGAGCAGTACTTC. Its translation: CASIGYSSYEQYF.

This clonotype was observed many times. The V gene is TRBV28, the J gene TRBJ2-7; 10 bases are a match to TRBD1. The CDR3 has 17 residues. V lost 3 bases and J lost 6; bases outside the gene matches: 14. Germline values: CDR1 MDHEN, CDR2 SYDVKM. CDR3 bases: TGTGCCAGCAGTTTCCCCTTTGGGGACAGGGGCCCTCGCGAGCAGTACTTC. Amino acid sequence: CASSFPFGDRGPREQYF.

In its sample, this clonotype was seen many times. The chain has TRBV4-1 and TRBJ1-5; unclear D gene. V was pared by 1 base and J by 3 bases, with 7 bases between. Germline values: CDR1 MGHRA, CDR2 YSYEKL. This CDR3 has 14 residues. CDR3 nucleotides: TGCGCCAGCAGCCAAGGTGCAGTCAATCAGCCCCAGCATTTT. Translation: CASSQGAVNQPQHF.